These 3 T cell receptor beta chains were sequenced from one sample in a study of memory CD4+ T cells and cytomegalovirus serostatus. Profiled with immunoSEQ multiplex PCR; TCRdb holds only in-frame clones, not every one. The profile shows around 54,000 clones, roughly 78% of them singletons. The sort gate was single viable CD3+CD4+CD8-CD45RO+ cells for memory CD4+ T cells. Sample: memory CD4+ T cells from blood. The source is an adult in good health and CMV-seronegative.

This chain uses TRBV5-8 with TRBJ1-4; D unresolved. The CDR3 has 13 residues. V shed 0 bases and J shed 7 bases, with 7 bases lying between them. Germline CDR1 reads SGHTS; CDR2 reads YDEGEE. DNA of the CDR3: TGTGCCAGCAGCTTGGTACACCTTGAAAAACTGTTTTTT. Residues: CASSLVHLEKLFF.

The rearrangement joins TRBV18 to TRBJ1-2; a possible D gene is TRBD1 (6 bases). This CDR3 is 13 amino acids long. Germline values: CDR1 KGHSH, CDR2 LQKENI. V lost 2 bases, J lost 8 bases, and 12 bases lay in between. CDR3 sequence (DNA): TGTGCCAGCTCACCAACAGGGCAGGAAGGCTACACCTTC. Translation: CASSPTGQEGYTF.

The CDR3 protein is CASSSGHRAEAFF. The DNA for the CDR3 is TGTGCCAGCAGCTCCGGGCACCGGGCTGAAGCTTTCTTT. This rearrangement joins TRBV6-6 to TRBJ1-1; D remains ambiguous. CDR3 length: 13 amino acids. The germline V and J ends were trimmed by 6 bases and 6 bases, with 14 bases remaining between them. CDR1 and CDR2 (germline): MNHNY, SVGAGI (reference sequence).